A selection of T cell receptor beta chains follows, all from one sample in a study of beta chain features in type 1 diabetes. Libraries were prepared by immunoSEQ multiplex PCR; TCRdb keeps only in-frame clonotypes and omits some of them. The sample carries 640,000 or so clones, under 15% recorded once. The sequenced material came from naive CD4+ T cells from blood. All receptors come from a man younger than 30 with type 1 diabetes. Each CDR3 is given with its conserved first and last residue. The order of the fields is J gene, V gene, D gene, clone size, CDR3 DNA, CDR3 protein. D genes are given only for firm matches. Where a row states a size, it is once, few, many or the class of an expanded clone; other rows omit it.

>TRBJ2-7|TRBV6-5|TRBD1|few
TGTGCCAGCACCAGAGGACAGGCTAGAGTTGGCGAGCAGTACTTC
CASTRGQARVGEQYF
>TRBJ1-2|TRBV7-9|TRBD1|-
TGTGCCAGCAGCCCCGGGACAGGGATGAACTATGGCTACACCTTC
CASSPGTGMNYGYTF
>TRBJ2-7|TRBV5-1|-|few
TGCGCCAGCAGCGCTAACTACGAGCAGTACTTC
CASSANYEQYF
>TRBJ1-2|TRBV4-1|-|-
TGCGCCAGCAGCCCGGACGGCAATAACTATGGCTACACCTTC
CASSPDGNNYGYTF
>TRBJ2-2|TRBV7-2|TRBD1|few
TGTGCCAGCAGCCTCGGACAGGGTTTCGGGGAGCTGTTTTTT
CASSLGQGFGELFF
>TRBJ2-5|TRBV2|-|-
TGTGCCAGCACAGGCAAAAAAGAGACCCAGTACTTC
CASTGKKETQYF
>TRBJ2-1|TRBV7-8|-|-
TGTGCCAGCAGCCGAGGGGTACTAAACTACAATGAGCAGTTCTTC
CASSRGVLNYNEQFF
>TRBJ2-1|TRBV5-8|TRBD2|few
TGTGCCAGCAGCTTGGGGCTAGCGGGGGGATCCAATGAGCAGTTCTTC
CASSLGLAGGSNEQFF
>TRBJ1-5|TRBV23-1|-|few
TGCGCCAGCAGTCAATGGGTAGGGCAGGCCTCTAGCAATCAGCCCCAGCATTTT
CASSQWVGQASSNQPQHF
>TRBJ1-2|TRBV30|TRBD1|few
TGTGCCTGGATCCCGACAGGGGGCTCGGTGAAGTATGGCTACACCTTC
CAWIPTGGSVKYGYTF
>TRBJ2-7|TRBV18|TRBD1|-
TGTGCCAGCTCACCGCCCGGGACAGCTTACGAGCAGTACTTC
CASSPPGTAYEQYF
>TRBJ2-1|TRBV28|TRBD2|few
TGTGCCAGCAGTATTATGCGGCGACCGGGACTAGCGATCCTGCAGTTCTTC
CASSIMRRPGLAILQFF
>TRBJ1-2|TRBV18|-|-
TGTGCCAGCCACGAAGGGGATTATGGCTACACCTTC
CASHEGDYGYTF
>TRBJ1-6|TRBV5-6|TRBD1|-
TGTGCCAGCAGCTCTTCCGGCAGGGGGTATAATTCACCCCTCCACTTT
CASSSSGRGYNSPLHF
>TRBJ1-2|TRBV4-1|-|-
TGCGCCAGCAGCCAAAACAGGGATCTTGGCTACACCTTC
CASSQNRDLGYTF
>TRBJ1-6|TRBV18|-|-
TGTGCCAGCTCAATGAGGAGCAGGGTTGAGGCACCCCTCCACTTT
CASSMRSRVEAPLHF
>TRBJ1-3|TRBV19|TRBD1|-
TGTGCCAGTAGTAGGGCAGGGGGATTTACTGGAAACACCATATATTTT
CASSRAGGFTGNTIYF
>TRBJ2-5|TRBV5-1|TRBD2|-
TGCGCCAGCCAGGGACTAGCGGGGGCTCAAGAGACCCAGTACTTC
CASQGLAGAQETQYF
>TRBJ2-1|TRBV30|TRBD1|-
TGTGCCTGGAGACAGGGGGATGAGCAGTTCTTC
CAWRQGDEQFF
>TRBJ2-3|TRBV2|-|few
TGTGCCAGCAGTACAAGACAGACAGATACGCAGTATTTT
CASSTRQTDTQYF
>TRBJ1-1|TRBV29-1|TRBD1|-
TGCAGCGCCAGACAGGGGAGGGTCGGCACTGAAGCTTTCTTT
CSARQGRVGTEAFF
>TRBJ1-2|TRBV2|-|-
TGTGCCAGCCGCAGGGCAGGCTACACCTTC
CASRRAGYTF
>TRBJ2-5|TRBV5-6|-|-
TGTGCCAGCAGTCGGGACCCCGTAGAGACCCAGTACTTC
CASSRDPVETQYF
>TRBJ2-7|TRBV9|-|few
TGTGCCAGCAGCCCAATCGCCGGATCCTACGAGCAGTACTTC
CASSPIAGSYEQYF
>TRBJ2-2|TRBV6-5|-|-
TGTGCCAGCAGTTACTCCAGGGCTGCCGGGGAGCTGTTTTTT
CASSYSRAAGELFF
>TRBJ1-1|TRBV5-1|TRBD1|few
TGCGCCAGCAGCTTCACGACAGGGGACACTGAAGCTTTCTTT
CASSFTTGDTEAFF
>TRBJ2-1|TRBV18|TRBD2|few
TGTGCCAGCTCACCGTGGGATCAAGCGGGGGGGGCGAAGAATGAGCAGTTCTTC
CASSPWDQAGGAKNEQFF
>TRBJ1-6|TRBV30|TRBD1|few
TGTGCCTGGAGTGTACTCGGGACAGGGCCTTCACCCCTCCACTTT
CAWSVLGTGPSPLHF
>TRBJ2-7|TRBV30|TRBD2|-
TGTGCCGGCGGGGGAGGCGTCTACGAGCAGTACTTC
CAGGGGVYEQYF
>TRBJ1-5|TRBV16|-|few
TGTGCCAGCAGCCAATTTGGTCAGGGGAAACAGCCCCAGCATTTT
CASSQFGQGKQPQHF
>TRBJ1-1|TRBV11-3|-|few
TGTGCCAGCAGCTTATTCCAAAACACTGAAGCTTTCTTT
CASSLFQNTEAFF
>TRBJ2-1|TRBV18|TRBD1|few
TGTGCCAGCTCACAGAACGACAGGGGGGCTGAGCAGTTCTTC
CASSQNDRGAEQFF
>TRBJ1-2|TRBV19|TRBD1|few
TGTGCCAGTAGGAAGGGACAGAACTATGGCTACACCTTC
CASRKGQNYGYTF
>TRBJ2-1|TRBV7-7|TRBD1|-
TGTGCCAGCAGCCCGATTTGGCAGGGGGCCTACAATGAGCAGTTCTTC
CASSPIWQGAYNEQFF
>TRBJ1-1|TRBV30|-|-
TGTGCCTGGAGTCGGGATCCCACTGAAGCTTTCTTT
CAWSRDPTEAFF
>TRBJ1-4|TRBV30|-|few
TGTGCCTGGAGTTTAGGGGGTGCTCGGGAAAAACTGTTTTTT
CAWSLGGAREKLFF
>TRBJ2-1|TRBV4-1|-|few
TGCGCCAGCAGCCCCGCCGTAGGAGGTGAGCAGTTCTTC
CASSPAVGGEQFF
>TRBJ1-2|TRBV4-1|TRBD1|few
TGCGCCAGCAGCCAAGCCTTCCAGGGGGAGAACTATGGCTACACCTTC
CASSQAFQGENYGYTF
>TRBJ2-3|TRBV5-1|-|-
TGCGCCAGCTCACCAGGGGCAGATACGCAGTATTTT
CASSPGADTQYF